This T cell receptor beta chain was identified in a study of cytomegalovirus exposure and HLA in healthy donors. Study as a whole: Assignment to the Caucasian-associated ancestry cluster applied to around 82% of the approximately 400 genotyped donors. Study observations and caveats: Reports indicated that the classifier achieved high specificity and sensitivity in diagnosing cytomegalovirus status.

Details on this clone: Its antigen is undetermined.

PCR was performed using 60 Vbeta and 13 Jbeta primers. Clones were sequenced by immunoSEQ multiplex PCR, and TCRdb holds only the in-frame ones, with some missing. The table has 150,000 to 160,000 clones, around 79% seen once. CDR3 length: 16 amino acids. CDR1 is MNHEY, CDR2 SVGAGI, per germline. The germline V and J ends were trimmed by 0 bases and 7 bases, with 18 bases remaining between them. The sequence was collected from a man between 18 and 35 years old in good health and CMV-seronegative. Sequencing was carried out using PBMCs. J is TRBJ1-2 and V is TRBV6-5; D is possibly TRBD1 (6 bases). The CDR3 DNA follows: TGTGCCAGCAGTTACTCGACGGGGGGCCGGGTCCGTGGCTACACCTTC. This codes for CASSYSTGGRVRGYTF.